A selection of T cell receptor beta chains follows, all from one sample in a study of beta chain features in type 1 diabetes. The assay was immunoSEQ multiplex PCR, and TCRdb's table has in-frame clones only and misses some. Found here are around 320,000 clones, 14% of them singletons; the top ten hold roughly 7%. Source material: central memory CD4+ T cells from blood. Receptor source: a man younger than 40 in good health. CDR3s include the opening cysteine and the closing phenylalanine or tryptophan. The D gene is left open where the match is weak. Rows give clone size only sometimes, using once, few, many, or a class for an expanded clone.

j_call clone_size d_call v_call cdr3_nt cdr3_aa
TRBJ1-1 few TRBD1 TRBV27 TGTGCCAGCAGTCTCCACAGGGGCCGGAATGAAGCTTTCTTT CASSLHRGRNEAFF
TRBJ2-3 - TRBD2 TRBV15 TGTGCCACCAGCAGAGATCTTGGGACTAGCGGGAGGGCTAGCGCAGATACGCAGTATTTT CATSRDLGTSGRASADTQYF
TRBJ2-1 few - TRBV19 TGTGCCAGTAGAACGGGACACCGGGGGTTTAGTGAGCAGTTCTTC CASRTGHRGFSEQFF
TRBJ1-3 few - TRBV7-2 TGTGCCAGCAGCCGCCGGTCGGGTGACCACACCATATATTTT CASSRRSGDHTIYF
TRBJ2-3 many - TRBV7-8 TGTGCCAGCAGCGCCCGGGACGCCAATACGCAGTATTTT CASSARDANTQYF
TRBJ2-1 few - TRBV7-3 TGTGCCAGCAGCATCACACAAGGGAATGAGCAGTTCTTC CASSITQGNEQFF
TRBJ1-4 few - TRBV6-5 TGTGCCAGCACCAGACCGACCACCGGTAGGGAAAAACTGTTTTTT CASTRPTTGREKLFF
TRBJ2-1 many TRBD2 TRBV7-2 TGTGCCAGCAGCCCCGGGAGCGGGGGTGTTTACAATGAGCAGTTCTTC CASSPGSGGVYNEQFF
TRBJ2-3 - TRBD2 TRBV5-4 TGTGCCAGCAGCTTACCCCCCCGACTAGCGGGAAAGACAGATACGCAGTATTTT CASSLPPRLAGKTDTQYF
TRBJ1-5 many - TRBV9 TGTGCCAGCAGCGTGGACGGAAGCAATCAGCCCCAGCATTTT CASSVDGSNQPQHF
TRBJ2-3 - - TRBV7-2 TGTGCCAGCAGCTTAGGGTCCCCATCCGCCGTTGATACGCAGTATTTT CASSLGSPSAVDTQYF
TRBJ2-7 - TRBD1 TRBV4-3 TGCGCCAGCAGCCAAGCAGGGACAGGGAGCTACGAGCAGTACTTC CASSQAGTGSYEQYF
TRBJ2-5 - - TRBV7-2 TGTGCCAGCAGCATAGGTGCTGAGACCCAGTACTTC CASSIGAETQYF
TRBJ2-4 few - TRBV2 TGTGCCAGCAGTGAAGGACCGCTAGCTCAAAACATTCAGTACTTC CASSEGPLAQNIQYF
TRBJ2-5 - - TRBV14 TGTGCCAGCAGCCAGGCGGGGCCCACGGGGACCCAGTACTTC CASSQAGPTGTQYF
TRBJ2-2 - - TRBV19 TGTGCCAGTATAGGGATCACCGGGGAGCTGTTTTTT CASIGITGELFF
TRBJ2-3 - - TRBV9 TGTGCCAGCAGCTTCAACGGGCTTCGCACAGATACGCAGTATTTT CASSFNGLRTDTQYF
TRBJ2-3 few TRBD1 TRBV5-1 TGCGCCAGCAGCCTTGACAGGGGGCTGGATACGCAGTATTTT CASSLDRGLDTQYF
TRBJ1-2 few - TRBV28 TGTGCCAGCAGTCCCGGGGCCTATGGCTACACCTTC CASSPGAYGYTF
TRBJ2-1 many - TRBV19 TGTGCCAGTAGTATTCTCGGGACTGCGGTCAATGAGCAGTTCTTC CASSILGTAVNEQFF
TRBJ2-1 few TRBD2 TRBV5-4 TGTGCCAGCAGCTTGGCGGGCGGGAGGGCCTCCTACAATGAGCAGTTCTTC CASSLAGGRASYNEQFF
TRBJ2-3 - - TRBV25-1 TGTGCCAGCAGTGAATCCCCCGGGCGGGGCGGGACAGATACGCAGTATTTT CASSESPGRGGTDTQYF
TRBJ2-2 - - TRBV11-2 TGTGCCAGCAGGCTCTTAACCGGGGAGCTGTTTTTT CASRLLTGELFF
TRBJ2-6 - - TRBV7-2 TGTGCCAGCAGCCCCCAACCCCGCGGGGCCAACGTCCTGACTTTC CASSPQPRGANVLTF
TRBJ2-2 - TRBD2 TRBV7-2 TGTGCCAGCAGCCCGACTAGCCGGAACACCGGGGAGCTGTTTTTT CASSPTSRNTGELFF
TRBJ1-2 many - TRBV25-1 TGTGCCAGCAGTGTAGCCTCGACAGGCCTCTCAGGGGGCTACACCTTC CASSVASTGLSGGYTF
TRBJ1-5 - - TRBV6-4 TGTGCCAGCAGTGACAGGGGTACACAGCCCCAGCATTTT CASSDRGTQPQHF
TRBJ2-5 many - TRBV28 TGTGCCAGCAGTCAAGGACTCCCACAGACCCAGTACTTC CASSQGLPQTQYF
TRBJ1-6 few - TRBV7-8 TGTGCCAGCAGCTTAGAGAGGGGCGGGAGTTCACCCCTCCACTTT CASSLERGGSSPLHF
TRBJ1-2 - - TRBV5-1 TGCGCCAGCAGCCAATCAGGGGTTGCGGGCTACACCTTC CASSQSGVAGYTF
TRBJ2-5 - TRBD2 TRBV4-1 TGCGCCAGCAGCCAAAGACTAGCGGGAGACCGGGAGACCCAGTACTTC CASSQRLAGDRETQYF
TRBJ2-7 - - TRBV14 TGTGCCAGCAGCCACAGCACGAGACACCCTAATTTCTACGAGCAGTACTTC CASSHSTRHPNFYEQYF
TRBJ1-1 few - TRBV9 TGTGCCAGCAGCGTAGGGGGCGCCGACACTGAAGCTTTCTTT CASSVGGADTEAFF
TRBJ1-1 few - TRBV29-1 TGCAGCGGCTCAGGGGTAAACACTGAAGCTTTCTTT CSGSGVNTEAFF
TRBJ2-3 - TRBD2 TRBV7-2 TGTGCCAGCAGCTTAGTCGCGGGAGCGGATACGCAGTATTTT CASSLVAGADTQYF
TRBJ2-2 few TRBD1 TRBV10-3 TGTGCCATCAGTGCCCAGGGGGCTATCACCGGGGAGCTGTTTTTT CAISAQGAITGELFF
TRBJ1-6 - TRBD1 TRBV4-1 TGCGCCAGCAGCCTCGGACAGGGACATTCACCCCTCCACTTT CASSLGQGHSPLHF
TRBJ1-2 few - TRBV1 TGCACCAGCAGCCAAGGAGCACCTCTCGACTATGGCTACACCTTC CTSSQGAPLDYGYTF
TRBJ2-4 few - TRBV27 TGTGCCAGCAGGGCAAGAGGGGAGGCCATTCAGTACTTC CASRARGEAIQYF
TRBJ2-7 - - TRBV7-9 TGCGCCAGCAGCCAGTCTGCCACGAACAGCTACGAGCAGTACTTC CASSQSATNSYEQYF
TRBJ2-3 few TRBD2 TRBV19 TGTGCCAGTAGTACCTTCAGCGGGGGCACAGATACACAGTATTTT CASSTFSGGTDTQYF
TRBJ2-5 - TRBD2 TRBV14 TGTGCCAGCAGTCCCGTTCCAAGGGCCGGGGGGGAGACCCAGTACTTC CASSPVPRAGGETQYF
TRBJ1-2 - - TRBV13 TGTGCCAGCAGCCTAGGAGGGCTAGGTGGCTACACCTTC CASSLGGLGGYTF
TRBJ1-4 - - TRBV11-3 TGTGCCAGCAGCTTAGGGGGTGCAACTAATGAAAAACTGTTTTTT CASSLGGATNEKLFF